This is a list of T cell receptor beta chains from one sample in a study of shared clonotypes between healthy human individuals. Produced via immunoSEQ multiplex PCR; TCRdb's table is partial and in-frame only. The top ten hold 0.37% of the sample, which has 2 million to 2.5 million clones, under 95% seen once. What was sequenced was naive CD4+ T cells from PBMCs. The receptors were sampled from a man between 18 and 35 years old in good health. Some clones in this sample may be carry-over from other donors' samples. Each CDR3 is given with its conserved first and last residue. Each record gives: J gene, D gene, V gene, CDR3 protein. D genes are given only for firm matches.

TRBJ1-4,NA,TRBV5-6,CASSLGRTNEKLFF
TRBJ2-7,NA,TRBV19,CASRTAYEQYF
TRBJ2-7,NA,TRBV5-1,CASSLGEIGAHEQYF
TRBJ2-7,NA,TRBV27,CASGKPTDYEQYF
TRBJ1-2,TRBD1,TRBV4-2,CASSHTGTGEFGYTF
TRBJ2-3,NA,TRBV6-5,CASSYSPASGTDTQYF
TRBJ2-3,TRBD1,TRBV19,CASAPAGTGKADTQYF
TRBJ2-7,TRBD2,TRBV15,CATSRDRGSGRWWEQYF
TRBJ1-6,TRBD1,TRBV5-1,CASSRVVGGGSPLHF
TRBJ2-3,TRBD2,TRBV7-2,CASSLLPFLAGADTQYF
TRBJ1-5,NA,TRBV28,CASRNKGHSNQPQHF
TRBJ1-1,NA,TRBV5-1,CASSLLMQNTEAFF
TRBJ2-2,NA,TRBV7-8,CASSLAGALAGELFF
TRBJ1-2,NA,TRBV21-1,CASSKSPGGSGYGYTF
TRBJ1-1,NA,TRBV2,CASSAPNTEAFF
TRBJ1-2,NA,TRBV11-2,CASSLVENYGYTF
TRBJ1-5,NA,TRBV28,CATTRSTVGNQPQHF
TRBJ1-2,NA,TRBV5-4,CASSPPDLGGYTF
TRBJ2-7,NA,TRBV11-2,CASSLGFGGAGGGYEQYF
TRBJ2-1,NA,TRBV20-1,CSAVQNNEQFF
TRBJ1-3,NA,TRBV28,CASSLIGYTIYF
TRBJ1-6,NA,TRBV11-2,CASSSRVTNSPLHF
TRBJ2-3,TRBD1,TRBV29-1,CSERQGVEDTQYF
TRBJ2-3,TRBD1,TRBV6-1,CASSGRDRGLRMDTDTQYF
TRBJ1-2,TRBD1,TRBV7-2,CASSRGQGAVGYTF
TRBJ1-5,TRBD1,TRBV6-5,CASSYGTGGGNQPQHF
TRBJ1-5,NA,TRBV2,CASSEQGVEPQHF
TRBJ1-1,NA,TRBV7-3,CASSLGRENTEAFF
TRBJ2-7,TRBD2,TRBV30,CAWRPSGNSYEQYF
TRBJ2-7,NA,TRBV4-1,CASSPNRGPYEQYF
TRBJ2-1,NA,TRBV7-3,CASSPSAGGGSRRNEQFF
TRBJ1-1,NA,TRBV5-1,CASSLAGLGPSPAFF
TRBJ1-2,NA,TRBV28,CASSLHGNYGYTF
TRBJ1-5,NA,TRBV6-5,CASSYVPGEDQPQHF
TRBJ2-7,NA,TRBV7-9,CASSLARSRKQYF
TRBJ2-7,TRBD2,TRBV7-9,CASSLPLAGAHEQYF
TRBJ2-1,TRBD1,TRBV5-6,CASSLRGLGYNEQFF
TRBJ2-3,TRBD2,TRBV7-3,CASSRGGLAFTDTQYF
TRBJ1-2,NA,TRBV19,CASTPQTSLFPPNYGYTF
TRBJ1-2,TRBD1,TRBV6-5,CASSYSDRGNYGYTF
TRBJ1-2,NA,TRBV11-2,CASSLDPARTNYGYAF
TRBJ2-3,TRBD2,TRBV5-1,CASSPETGTSQYF